This record concerns one T cell receptor (beta chain) sequence. The same CDR3 arises from other DNA sequences in this sample as well. The data derive from a study of blood T cell repertoires in COVID-19. Study context: Both acute and convalescent COVID-19 samples were obtained from the United States, Italy and Spain.

The participants were between roughly 18 and 89 years old and came from under 25 US areas. The study assigned cohorts using participant-reported clinical history. Two negative PCRs, clearance, or symptom resolution had been documented for recovered Cohort 3 donors. Germline-derived CDR1 and CDR2 are KGHSH and LQKENI. V was pared by 6 bases and J by 3 bases, with 5 bases of the junction left unmatched. This CDR3 spans 15 amino acids. Assay: immunoSEQ multiplex PCR; the TCRdb copy retains only in-frame clones and omits some. The table includes roughly 290,000 clones, around 88% detected once. This TCR was sampled from a woman between 40 and 50 years old who had recovered from COVID-19. Material: PBMCs or T cells enriched from blood (not recorded which). The chain joins TRBV18 to TRBJ1-5, with TRBD1 matching over 10 bases. The CDR3 bases are TGTGCCAGCTCCCGTGACAGGGGGCCCAATCAGCCCCAGCATTTT. Encoded protein: CASSRDRGPNQPQHF.